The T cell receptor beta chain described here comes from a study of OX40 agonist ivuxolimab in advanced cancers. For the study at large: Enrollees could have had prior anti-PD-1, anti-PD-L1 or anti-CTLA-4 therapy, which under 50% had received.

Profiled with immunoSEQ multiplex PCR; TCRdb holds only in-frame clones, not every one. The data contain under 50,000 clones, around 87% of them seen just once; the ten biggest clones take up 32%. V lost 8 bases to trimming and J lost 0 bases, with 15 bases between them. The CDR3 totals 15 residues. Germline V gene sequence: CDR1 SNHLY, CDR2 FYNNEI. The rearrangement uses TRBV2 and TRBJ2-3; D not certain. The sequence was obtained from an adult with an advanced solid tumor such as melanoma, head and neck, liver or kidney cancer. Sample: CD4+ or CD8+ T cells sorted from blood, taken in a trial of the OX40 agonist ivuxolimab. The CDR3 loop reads CASGRQSSSTDTQYF. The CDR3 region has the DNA TGTGCCAGCGGGCGACAAAGCTCTAGCACAGATACGCAGTATTTT.